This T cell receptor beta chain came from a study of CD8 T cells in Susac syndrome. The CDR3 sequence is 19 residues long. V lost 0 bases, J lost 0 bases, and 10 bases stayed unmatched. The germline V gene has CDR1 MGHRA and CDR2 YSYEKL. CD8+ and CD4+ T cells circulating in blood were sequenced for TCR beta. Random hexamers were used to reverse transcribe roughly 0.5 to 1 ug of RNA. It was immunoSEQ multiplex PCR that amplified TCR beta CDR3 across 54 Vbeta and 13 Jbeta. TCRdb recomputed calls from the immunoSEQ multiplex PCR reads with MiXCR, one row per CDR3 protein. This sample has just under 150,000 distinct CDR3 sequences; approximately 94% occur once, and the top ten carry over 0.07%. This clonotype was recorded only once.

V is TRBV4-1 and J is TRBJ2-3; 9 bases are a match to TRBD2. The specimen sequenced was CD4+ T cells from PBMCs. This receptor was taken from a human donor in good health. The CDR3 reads CASSQEGNSGSGSTDTQYF. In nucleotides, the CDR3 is TGCGCCAGCAGCCAAGAAGGGAATAGCGGGAGTGGGAGCACAGATACGCAGTATTTT.